This TCR beta chain was sequenced in a study of blood T cell repertoires in COVID-19. Study information: The cDNA or gDNA used as material had been derived from T cells, B-cell-depleted T cells, or PBMCs.

As handled by the study authors: Estimation of nucleated cell counts was performed using reference gene primer amplification. Generated by immunoSEQ multiplex PCR, the TCRdb table keeps only in-frame clones and is missing some. The D gene and trimming were derived from the DNA, and the V and J assignments and clone size from that table. Of over 50,000 clones listed, 70% to 90% were seen once; the top ten hold approximately 3.4%. The CDR3 loop spans 14 amino acids. Germline-derived CDR1 and CDR2 are MNHNS and SASEGT. Deletions cut 2 bases from V and 8 bases from J, with 15 bases between. The TCR was taken from a man over 45 with active COVID-19. Sequenced sample: peripheral blood. The V and J genes are TRBV6-1 and TRBJ1-2, with TRBD1 as a possible D gene (5 bases). The CDR3 here is CASSERGALIGYTF. As DNA, the CDR3 is TGTGCCAGCAGTGAACGTGGGGCCCTTATCGGCTACACCTTC.